Each of the 8 T cell receptor beta chains below was sequenced from the same sample in a study of vaccination effects on CD4 cells after COVID-19. These receptors lack a known antigen. Profiling relied on immunoSEQ multiplex PCR, and the TCRdb table lists in-frame clones only, not all of them. The table includes under 65,000 clones, around 80% detected once. Sequencing was preceded by expansion of antigen-specific CD4+ T cells with viral peptide pools in the ViraFEST assay. Culture proceeded for approximately 9 days, and CD4+ T cells were then isolated. The starting material was CD4+ T cells from PBMCs cultured with HCoV-229E spike peptides, obtained before COVID-19 vaccination. The receptor source for this set is a human donor who received a COVID-19 vaccine.

The chain is built from TRBV6-5 and TRBJ2-7, with 7 bases matching TRBD1. Trimming removed 6 bases from V and 5 bases from J; junction bases left unmatched: 4. Germline V gene data show CDR1 as MNHEY and CDR2 as SVGAGI. CDR3 length equals 12 residues. This chain's CDR3 is CASSHTGDEQYV. The CDR3 bases are TGTGCCAGCAGCCATACAGGGGACGAGCAGTACGTC.

The chain has TRBV27 and TRBJ2-3; 8 nucleotides line up with TRBD2. This CDR3 has 16 residues. V lost 5 bases and J lost 2; bases outside the gene matches: 9. Germline loops: CDR1 MNHEY, CDR2 SMNVEV (reference sequence). The CDR3 region is CASSVTGGPVTDTQYF. CDR3 sequence (DNA): TGTGCCAGCAGTGTAACGGGGGGGCCTGTCACAGATACGCAGTATTTT.

The chain employs TRBV5-1 and TRBJ2-4; the D gene is possibly TRBD2 (7 bases). Between the trimmed V and J ends, which lost 5 bases and 1 base, there was a span of 10 bases. Per the germline V gene, CDR1 is SGHRS and CDR2 is YFSETQ. The CDR3 has 14 amino acids. This CDR3 reads CASSEGGAKNIQYF. The CDR3, as DNA: TGCGCCAGCAGTGAGGGGGGGGCCAAAAACATTCAGTACTTC.

The rearrangement links TRBV2 to TRBJ1-2, with D possibly TRBD1 on 6 matching bases. Germline-derived CDR1 and CDR2 are SNHLY and FYNNEI. The CDR3 covers 14 residues. The ends were cut back, 6 bases at V and 1 base at J, with 12 bases in the middle. In DNA, the CDR3 is TGTGCCAGCAGAGGGACACTCTTTAACTATGGCTACACCTTC. This translates into CASRGTLFNYGYTF.

The chain links TRBV11-2 to TRBJ1-4, with a possible D match to TRBD1 (6 bases). The CDR3 is made up of 15 amino acids. From germline, CDR1 is SGHAT and CDR2 FQNNGV. The V end lost 5 bases, the J end lost 3 bases, and 13 bases lay between the germline ends. This CDR3 reads CASSAGGRPNEKLFF. CDR3 DNA: TGTGCCAGCAGCGCCGGGGGGCGACCTAATGAAAAACTGTTTTTT.

The table lists this clone with a few counts. The J gene is TRBJ1-2, the V gene TRBV18; D is perhaps TRBD1 (6 bases). The CDR3 sequence is 17 residues long. The V and J ends lost 4 bases and 4 bases respectively, with 22 bases between them. The germline gives CDR1 KGHSH, CDR2 LQKENI. The CDR3 sequence is CASSQLTPRGKCYGYTF. The CDR3 DNA follows: TGTGCCAGCTCACAATTAACTCCCAGGGGTAAGTGCTATGGCTACACCTTC.

V and J are TRBV11-3 and TRBJ1-1; D is unresolved. Trimming took 1 base from V and 1 from J, leaving 10 bases between them. CDR3 length: 15 residues. Germline assignment: CDR1 SGHNT and CDR2 YENEEA. The CDR3 protein is CASSLGGNGNTEAFF. In DNA form, the CDR3 reads TGTGCCAGCAGCTTAGGAGGGAACGGGAACACTGAAGCTTTCTTT.

This clone was recorded a few times. The chain combines TRBV6-6 with TRBJ1-5; D not resolved. Germline V gene sequence: CDR1 MNHNY, CDR2 SVGAGI (reference sequence). V shed 6 bases and J shed 0 bases, with 12 bases lying between them. The CDR3 loop spans 15 amino acids. CDR3: CASRPGLLSNQPQHF. CDR3 nucleotides: TGTGCCAGCAGACCGGGCCTTCTTAGCAATCAGCCCCAGCATTTT.